The source of this T cell receptor (beta chain) is a study of regulatory T cells in long-lasting Graves disease. Study conclusions and caveats: Persistent Graves' patients possessed reduced TCR diversity relative to recently diagnosed ones. Only peripheral blood was studied, not thyroid tissue.

Comment on this clonotype: The antigen is unknown.

Sequencing libraries for TCR beta were prepared with iRepertoire HTBI primers and Arm-PCR of CDR3 regions. MiXCR, applied by TCRdb to the multiplex PCR reads, yields one record per CDR3 protein. The table lists about 470,000 distinct CDR3 sequences, roughly 21% of them singletons, with roughly 7% in the top ten. The time point here: persistent/refractory GD, antithyroid drugs over 5 years with positive TRAb. Generation of the TCR library employed RNA extracted from PBMCs. Graves' disease diagnosis was established per American Thyroid Association guidelines. CDR3 length: 14 amino acids. CDR1 SGHRS and CDR2 YFSETQ come from the germline V gene. V trimming: 4 bases; J trimming: 3 bases; junction bases outside the gene matches: 4.

The sequence derives from a female donor with Graves disease. Here the sequenced sample was peripheral blood mononuclear cells (PBMCs), taken when the disease was refractory, from a patient treated with antithyroid drugs. The chain joins TRBV5-1 to TRBJ1-1, with TRBD1 matching 9 bases. CDR3 residues: CASSPGQGHTEAFF. The CDR3 bases are TGCGCCAGCAGCCCAGGACAGGGGCACACTGAAGCTTTCTTT.